In this sample, the clone carrying this TCR beta chain turned up once. Its matching antigen is unknown. These data originate in a study of OX40 agonist ivuxolimab in advanced cancers. At the level of the study: In this cohort, patients received ivuxolimab, an agonistic anti-OX40 (CD134) antibody. Mean age 60 years, range 23 to 79; around 80% male.

Broader study findings: The mean number of expanded clones was higher in CD8+ T cells than in CD4+.

Autoimmune disease history or systemic immunosuppression led to patient exclusion. This CDR3 has 18 residues. Germline-derived CDR1 and CDR2 are MNHNS and SASEGT. V was trimmed by 0 bases and J by 0 bases, leaving 17 bases between them. Only in-frame clones appear in the TCRdb table, and some are missing; sequencing was by immunoSEQ multiplex PCR. The sample lists about 61,000 clones, approximately 89% seen once, with around 20% in the top ten. The source material was CD4+ or CD8+ T cells sorted from blood, sampled in a trial of the OX40 agonist ivuxolimab. The chain uses TRBV6-1 and TRBJ1-1; D is possibly TRBD1 (6 bases). This receptor was taken from an adult with an advanced solid tumor such as melanoma, head and neck, liver or kidney cancer. CDR3 loop: CASSEALTGNVMNTEAFF. CDR3 bases: TGTGCCAGCAGTGAAGCGCTGACAGGAAATGTAATGAACACTGAAGCTTTCTTT.